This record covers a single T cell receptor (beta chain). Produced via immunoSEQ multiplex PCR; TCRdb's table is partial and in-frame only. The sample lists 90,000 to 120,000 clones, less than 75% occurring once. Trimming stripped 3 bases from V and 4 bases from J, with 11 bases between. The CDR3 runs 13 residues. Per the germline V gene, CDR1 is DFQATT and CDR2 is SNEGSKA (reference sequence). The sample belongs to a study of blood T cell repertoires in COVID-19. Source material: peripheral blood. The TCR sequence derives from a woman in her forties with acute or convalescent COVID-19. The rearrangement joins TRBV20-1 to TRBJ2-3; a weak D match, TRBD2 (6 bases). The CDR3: CSASSGYADTQYF. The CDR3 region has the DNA TGCAGTGCTAGTAGCGGATACGCAGATACGCAGTATTTT.